Presented here are 13 T cell receptor beta chains from one specimen sequenced in a study of blood T cell repertoires in COVID-19. Clones were sequenced by immunoSEQ multiplex PCR, and TCRdb holds only the in-frame ones, with some missing. There are 130,000 to 150,000 clones in the sample; over 80% occur only once, and roughly 3% lies in the top ten. The sequenced sample was peripheral blood. The receptor source for this set is a woman in her thirties or forties with active or convalescent COVID-19.

Here the CDR3 reads CATRDRKGEAFF. CDR3 nucleotides: TGTGCCACCCGAGACAGGAAAGGTGAAGCTTTCTTT. This sequence joins TRBV6-5 and TRBJ1-1; weak D call: TRBD1 (6 bases). V shed 10 bases and J shed 7 bases, with 16 bases lying between them. The germline V gene encodes CDR1 MNHEY and CDR2 SVGAGI. The CDR3 has 12 residues.

The gene calls are TRBV30 and TRBJ1-2; D might be TRBD1 (6 bases). V gave up 1 base and J gave up 8 bases, with 11 bases separating them. Germline CDR1 reads GTSNPN; CDR2 reads SVGIG (reference sequence). The CDR3 totals 12 residues. The CDR3 loop reads CAWSEGTFGYTF. The CDR3 nucleotides read TGTGCCTGGAGTGAAGGGACATTCGGCTACACCTTC.

The chain is built from TRBV28 and TRBJ2-7, with D tentatively TRBD1 (6 bases). Germline V lookup: CDR1 MDHEN, CDR2 SYDVKM. The CDR3 runs to 15 residues. V was cut by 4 bases and J by 6 bases, with 19 bases left in between. Written as DNA, the CDR3 is TGTGCCAGCAGTTCTGCAGGGGTGACCGAAAGCGAGCAGTACTTC. It encodes CASSSAGVTESEQYF.

The V gene is TRBV30, the J gene TRBJ2-7; D is ambiguous. Germline V gene lookup returns CDR1 GTSNPN and CDR2 SVGIG (reference sequence). Trimming took off 2 bases at V and 2 bases at J, with 10 bases between the two ends. The CDR3 sequence is 13 residues long. CDR3 loop: CAWSFTVTYEQYF. The CDR3 region has the DNA TGTGCCTGGAGTTTCACGGTTACCTACGAGCAGTACTTC. Together with reference TRBV30 and TRBJ2-7, the CDR3 gives the full variable domain: SQTIHQWPATLVQPVGSPLSLECTVEGTSNPNLYWYRQAAGRGLQLLFYSVGIGQISSEVPQNLSASRPQDRQFILSSKKLLLSDSGFYLCAWSFTVTYEQYFGPGTRLTVT.

This clone was observed a handful of times. The CDR3 DNA follows: TGTGCCAGCAGTTTTTCTGAGGGTTTGGGAGGCTACACCTTC. This codes for CASSFSEGLGGYTF. The V and J genes are TRBV28 and TRBJ1-2; D uncertain. Germline-derived CDR1 and CDR2 are MDHEN and SYDVKM. The length of the CDR3 is 14 residues. Between the trimmed V and J ends, which lost 3 bases and 8 bases, there was a span of 16 bases.

This clone was seen only once. Here the CDR3 reads CASRPGGGEKLFF. For the CDR3, the DNA is TGTGCCAGCAGACCAGGGGGCGGAGAAAAACTGTTTTTT. The chain joins TRBV28 to TRBJ1-4, with 8 bases lining up with TRBD1. CDR1 is MDHEN and CDR2 is SYDVKM in the germline V gene. The CDR3 totals 13 residues. V shed 6 bases and J 8 bases; nucleotides not matched to a gene: 5.

J is TRBJ1-2 and V is TRBV28, with D possibly matching TRBD1 (6 bases). The length of the CDR3 is 13 residues. Germline loops: CDR1 MDHEN, CDR2 SYDVKM. The V end was cut by 7 bases, the J end by 5 bases, with 14 bases between. CDR3 nucleotide sequence: TGTGCCAGCACTCTAGGGGGGGGTTATGGCTACACCTTC. This translates into CASTLGGGYGYTF.

This clone appeared a few times. The genes are TRBV19 and TRBJ2-3; D gene ambiguous. Germline values: CDR1 LNHDA, CDR2 SQIVND (reference sequence). CDR3 length: 15 amino acids. Trimming left V 3 bases short and J 2 bases short, with 12 bases between. For the CDR3, the DNA is TGTGCCAGTAGTATCCTTGTGGCGGACACAGATACGCAGTATTTT. It specifies CASSILVADTDTQYF.

This chain uses TRBV18 with TRBJ1-4; D is perhaps TRBD1 (5 bases). This CDR3 has 13 amino acids. Trimming left V 2 bases short and J 7 bases short, with 8 bases between. The germline CDR1 and CDR2 sequences are KGHSH and LQKENI. The CDR3 nucleotides read TGTGCCAGCTCACCATCGGGGGGTGAAAAACTGTTTTTT. Translated: CASSPSGGEKLFF.

The J gene is TRBJ1-2, the V gene TRBV4-1; D is undetermined. The germline V gene has CDR1 MGHRA and CDR2 YSYEKL. The CDR3 covers 14 residues. Trimming stripped 5 bases from V and 8 bases from J, with 18 bases between. CDR3 DNA: TGCGCCAGCAGCTCCCGGGGTTCCTTGGGGGGCTACACCTTC. It specifies CASSSRGSLGGYTF.

This chain connects TRBV6-2 or TRBV6-3 to TRBJ2-1, with TRBD1 identical over 7 bases. Germline assignment: CDR1 MNHEY and CDR2 SVGEGT. This CDR3 is 15 amino acids long. J gave up 5 bases and V 2 bases, and 6 bases lay outside the gene matches. CDR3 sequence reads: CASSYRAGGHNEQFF. The DNA of the CDR3 is TGTGCCAGCAGTTACAGGGCAGGGGGACACAATGAGCAGTTCTTC.

The chain combines TRBV27 with TRBJ1-1; unclear D gene. V was pared by 5 bases and J by 4 bases, with 11 bases between. The CDR3 contains 13 residues. The germline V gene has CDR1 MNHEY and CDR2 SMNVEV (reference sequence). This CDR3 reads CASSTYIFTEAFF. Written as DNA, the CDR3 is TGTGCCAGCAGTACCTATATATTCACTGAAGCTTTCTTT.

The chain links TRBV28 to TRBJ2-2; weak D call: TRBD2 (5 bases). Trimming took 1 base from V and 6 from J, leaving 9 bases between them. This CDR3 is 14 amino acids long. Germline-derived CDR1 and CDR2 are MDHEN and SYDVKM. The CDR3: CASSLYGGSGELFF. As DNA, the CDR3 is TGTGCCAGCAGTTTATATGGAGGATCCGGGGAGCTGTTTTTT.